The sequence of this T cell receptor (beta chain) was determined in a study of technical replicates of blood from a few donors. Germline-derived CDR1 and CDR2 are SGHNT and YYREEE (reference sequence). With 1 base clipped from V and 6 bases from J, the junction kept 3 bases outside the gene matches. The CDR3 is 13 amino acids. Only in-frame clones appear in the TCRdb table, and some are missing; sequencing was by immunoSEQ multiplex PCR. Of over 85,000 clones in the sample, 85% to 95% were seen once. The material sequenced was T cells isolated from PBMCs. The gene calls are TRBV5-4 and TRBJ1-2; 7 nucleotides line up with TRBD1. This clonotype was sampled from a human donor in good health. In DNA form, the CDR3 reads TGTGCCAGCAGCTTGACAGGGGTGGATGGCTACACCTTC. The encoded protein is CASSLTGVDGYTF.